This T cell receptor (beta chain) was identified during a study of blood T cell repertoires in COVID-19. Study background: Sites in the United States, Italy and Spain provided acute and convalescent COVID-19 samples.

Libraries were prepared by immunoSEQ multiplex PCR; TCRdb keeps only in-frame clonotypes and omits some of them. Among around 160,000 clones listed, approximately 80% were seen once. The CDR3 runs to 15 residues. CDR1 MDHEN and CDR2 SYDVKM come from the germline V gene. The V and J ends lost 5 bases and 2 bases respectively, with 13 bases between them. Sequenced material: PBMCs or T cells enriched from blood (not recorded which). J is TRBJ1-3 and V is TRBV28; maybe TRBD1 (5 bases). This TCR came from a woman between 55 and 75 years old who had recovered from COVID-19. CDR3 sequence reads: CASSAGGVTGNTIYF. The CDR3 DNA reads TGTGCCAGCAGTGCGGGGGGAGTCACTGGAAACACCATATATTTT.